This is a list of T cell receptor beta chains from one sample in a study of CD4 and CD8 cells across lung adenocarcinoma regions. TCRdb reprocessed the PCR reads with MiXCR, giving one entry per CDR3 protein. The sample consists of around 11,000 distinct CDR3 sequences, roughly 53% of them appearing once. The sequenced sample was CD4+ T cells from the center of a lung tumor. These receptors all come from a male donor with lung adenocarcinoma. The CD4 and CD8 labels of this study may be unreliable. Each CDR3 is given with its conserved first and last residue. The order of the fields is J gene, clone size, D gene, V gene, CDR3 protein, CDR3 DNA. The D gene is left open where the match is weak. Where a row states a size, it is once, few, many or the class of an expanded clone; other rows omit it.

j_call: TRBJ2-1
clone_size: few
d_call: TRBD2
v_call: TRBV10-1
cdr3_aa: CASSGTGGPQFF
cdr3_nt: TGCGCCAGCAGTGGGACGGGAGGGCCCCAGTTCTTC

j_call: TRBJ2-5
clone_size: -
d_call: TRBD1
v_call: TRBV12-3/TRBV12-4
cdr3_aa: CASQTGMGKKTQYF
cdr3_nt: TGTGCCAGTCAGACAGGGATGGGCAAAAAGACCCAGTACTTC

j_call: TRBJ1-1
clone_size: many
d_call: -
v_call: TRBV10-2
cdr3_aa: CASRVGPSNTEAFF
cdr3_nt: TGCGCCAGCAGGGTGGGGCCATCTAACACTGAAGCTTTCTTT

j_call: TRBJ2-3
clone_size: few
d_call: TRBD2
v_call: TRBV5-1
cdr3_aa: CASSLQGTSGTQYF
cdr3_nt: TGCGCCAGCAGCTTGCAAGGGACTAGCGGTACGCAGTATTTT

j_call: TRBJ1-5
clone_size: -
d_call: -
v_call: TRBV6-1
cdr3_aa: CASSVRANQPHHF
cdr3_nt: TGTGCCAGCAGTGTTAGGGCAAATCAGCCCCACCACTTT

j_call: TRBJ2-5
clone_size: -
d_call: -
v_call: TRBV6-1
cdr3_aa: CASRTAGGAGSTDTQYF
cdr3_nt: TGTGCCAGCAGGACGGCCGGAGGGGCGGGTAGCACAGATACCCAGTACTTC

j_call: TRBJ1-2
clone_size: -
d_call: TRBD1
v_call: TRBV6-1
cdr3_aa: CASSRTGGDNYGYTF
cdr3_nt: TGTGCCAGCAGCCGGACAGGGGGTGACAACTATGGCTACACCTTC

j_call: TRBJ2-3
clone_size: -
d_call: -
v_call: TRBV6-1
cdr3_aa: CASSRQVVTDTQYF
cdr3_nt: TGTGCCAGCAGTCGACAGGTTGTCACAGATACGCAGTATTTT

j_call: TRBJ1-1
clone_size: -
d_call: TRBD1
v_call: TRBV7-8
cdr3_aa: CASSLQGAMTEAFF
cdr3_nt: TGTGCCAGCAGCTTACAGGGGGCTATGACTGAAGCTTTCTTT

j_call: TRBJ2-2
clone_size: -
d_call: -
v_call: TRBV27
cdr3_aa: CASSRKGGASTGELYF
cdr3_nt: TGTGCCAGCAGTAGGAAAGGGGGAGCTAGCACCGGGGAGCTGTACTTC

j_call: TRBJ2-7
clone_size: many
d_call: TRBD2
v_call: TRBV4-1
cdr3_aa: CASSQEVGPRTSGYEQYF
cdr3_nt: TGCGCCAGCAGCCAAGAGGTGGGTCCCCGGACTAGCGGATACGAGCAGTACTTC

j_call: TRBJ1-6
clone_size: -
d_call: TRBD1
v_call: TRBV7-2
cdr3_aa: CASSSPSGTGLYF
cdr3_nt: TGTGCCAGCAGCTCACCCTCCGGGACAGGCTTATACTTT

j_call: TRBJ2-3
clone_size: few
d_call: -
v_call: TRBV10-3
cdr3_aa: CAISESTWSVQYF
cdr3_nt: TGTGCCATCAGTGAGTCGACTTGGTCCGTGCAGTATTTT

j_call: TRBJ2-3
clone_size: once
d_call: -
v_call: TRBV12-3/TRBV12-4
cdr3_aa: CGRSSVTGGKDTQYF
cdr3_nt: TGTGGCCGCAGTTCGGTGACGGGCGGCAAAGATACGCAGTATTTC

j_call: TRBJ2-2
clone_size: medium-sized
d_call: -
v_call: TRBV6-5
cdr3_aa: CASSYGPSDSLFGFGELFF
cdr3_nt: TGTGCCAGCAGTTACGGCCCTTCGGACTCTCTGTTCGGTTTTGGGGAGCTGTTTTTT

j_call: TRBJ2-1
clone_size: -
d_call: TRBD2
v_call: TRBV4-3
cdr3_aa: CASGQTSGGAIYNEQFF
cdr3_nt: TGCGCCAGCGGCCAAACTAGCGGGGGGGCCATTTATAATGAGCAGTTCTTC

j_call: TRBJ2-2
clone_size: -
d_call: -
v_call: TRBV7-2
cdr3_aa: CASSLSSMYTGELFF
cdr3_nt: TGTGCCAGCAGCTTATCGTCTATGTACACCGGGGAGCTGTTTTTT

j_call: TRBJ2-5
clone_size: large
d_call: -
v_call: TRBV6-1
cdr3_aa: CASVRRGAGGTQYF
cdr3_nt: TGTGCCAGCGTCAGACGGGGGGCCGGTGGGACCCAGTACTTC

j_call: TRBJ1-4
clone_size: -
d_call: -
v_call: TRBV6-5
cdr3_aa: CASSLTQTATNEKLFF
cdr3_nt: TGTGCCAGCAGTTTGACCCAGACGGCAACTAATGAAAAACTGTTTTTT

j_call: TRBJ2-1
clone_size: few
d_call: TRBD2
v_call: TRBV7-2
cdr3_aa: CASSITSGIGNEQFF
cdr3_nt: TGTGCCAGCAGCATTACTAGCGGGATTGGAAATGAGCAGTTCTTC

j_call: TRBJ2-3
clone_size: -
d_call: TRBD2
v_call: TRBV14
cdr3_aa: CASSQVAGGPVGAQYF
cdr3_nt: TGTGCCAGCAGCCAAGTAGCGGGGGGGCCGGTTGGCGCGCAGTATTTT

j_call: TRBJ2-4
clone_size: -
d_call: TRBD2
v_call: TRBV6-1
cdr3_aa: CASSVVAAGDIQYF
cdr3_nt: TGTGCCAGCAGTGTGGTTGCAGCGGGAGACATTCAGTACTTC

j_call: TRBJ2-3
clone_size: -
d_call: -
v_call: TRBV6-4
cdr3_aa: CASSDSKWGTDIQYF
cdr3_nt: TGTGCCAGCAGTGACTCCAAGTGGGGCACAGATATTCAGTATTTT

j_call: TRBJ2-2
clone_size: many
d_call: -
v_call: TRBV7-2
cdr3_aa: CASSYGTGTGELFF
cdr3_nt: TGTGCCAGCAGCTACGGGACTGGGACCGGGGAGCTGTTTTTT

j_call: TRBJ2-7
clone_size: -
d_call: -
v_call: TRBV20-1
cdr3_aa: CSARRNDREQYF
cdr3_nt: TGCAGTGCTAGAAGGAACGACAGGGAGCAGTACTTC

j_call: TRBJ2-1
clone_size: -
d_call: TRBD2
v_call: TRBV27
cdr3_aa: CASSGDGRAINEQFF
cdr3_nt: TGTGCCAGCAGTGGGGACGGGAGGGCGATCAATGAGCAGTTCTTC

j_call: TRBJ2-1
clone_size: -
d_call: TRBD2
v_call: TRBV7-2
cdr3_aa: CASNPPGGTQFF
cdr3_nt: TGTGCCAGCAACCCCCCGGGGGGGACCCAGTTCTTC

j_call: TRBJ2-7
clone_size: few
d_call: TRBD2
v_call: TRBV7-9
cdr3_aa: CASRLRGVAGGPKLGTQYEQYF
cdr3_nt: TGTGCCAGCAGATTGCGGGGAGTAGCGGGAGGGCCTAAGCTTGGGACCCAATACGAGCAGTACTTC

j_call: TRBJ2-3
clone_size: -
d_call: -
v_call: TRBV27
cdr3_aa: CASSFSSAKFTDTQYF
cdr3_nt: TGTGCCAGCAGTTTTTCTAGCGCTAAATTCACAGATACGCAGTATTTC

j_call: TRBJ2-3
clone_size: -
d_call: -
v_call: TRBV6-1
cdr3_aa: CASKVTRNTGAQYF
cdr3_nt: TGTGCCAGCAAGGTCACGCGGAACACCGGGGCGCAGTATTTT

j_call: TRBJ2-3
clone_size: many
d_call: TRBD1
v_call: TRBV6-4
cdr3_aa: CASSVTGEGADTQYF
cdr3_nt: TGTGCCAGCAGTGTCACAGGGGAAGGAGCAGATACGCAGTATTTT

j_call: TRBJ2-3
clone_size: -
d_call: -
v_call: TRBV6-1
cdr3_aa: CASPEGRSPKDTQYF
cdr3_nt: TGTGCCAGCCCCGAAGGGCGCAGTCCCAAAGATACGCAGTATTTT

j_call: TRBJ2-5
clone_size: many
d_call: -
v_call: TRBV5-1
cdr3_aa: CASSKGQSKQETQYF
cdr3_nt: TGCGCCAGCAGCAAAGGACAGAGCAAACAAGAGACCCAGTACTTC

j_call: TRBJ2-7
clone_size: many
d_call: -
v_call: TRBV27
cdr3_aa: CASRRTPPDEQYF
cdr3_nt: TGTGCCAGCAGACGAACCCCCCCGGACGAGCAGTACTTC

j_call: TRBJ2-3
clone_size: -
d_call: TRBD2
v_call: TRBV27
cdr3_aa: CASRATGGAGQSSTETQYF
cdr3_nt: TGTGCCAGCAGAGCCACGGGGGGAGCGGGGCAGTCTAGCACAGAGACCCAGTATTTT

j_call: TRBJ2-3
clone_size: -
d_call: -
v_call: TRBV6-5
cdr3_aa: CASSYRIPTDTQYF
cdr3_nt: TGTGCCAGCAGTTACAGGATTCCGACAGATACGCAGTATTTT

j_call: TRBJ2-5
clone_size: -
d_call: -
v_call: TRBV7-2
cdr3_aa: CASSQPRGQETQYF
cdr3_nt: TGTGCCAGCAGCCAACCAAGGGGACAAGAGACCCAGTACTTC

j_call: TRBJ2-7
clone_size: medium-sized
d_call: TRBD2
v_call: TRBV7-2
cdr3_aa: CASSPRLAGSYEQYF
cdr3_nt: TGTGCCAGCAGCCCCCGGCTAGCGGGATCCTACGAGCAGTACTTC

j_call: TRBJ2-7
clone_size: medium-sized
d_call: TRBD1
v_call: TRBV27
cdr3_aa: CASSLVYKGATEQYF
cdr3_nt: TGTGCCAGCAGTTTGGTTTATAAGGGGGCGACCGAGCAGTACTTC

j_call: TRBJ2-5
clone_size: medium-sized
d_call: -
v_call: TRBV27
cdr3_aa: CASSGGALEETQYF
cdr3_nt: TGTGCCAGCAGTGGGGGGGCCTTAGAAGAGACCCAGTACTTC

j_call: TRBJ2-3
clone_size: -
d_call: -
v_call: TRBV27
cdr3_aa: CASRSDSTDTQYF
cdr3_nt: TGTGCCAGCAGATCTGACAGCACAGATACGCAGTATTTT

j_call: TRBJ2-3
clone_size: -
d_call: TRBD2
v_call: TRBV27
cdr3_aa: CASRATGGAGGSSTETQYF
cdr3_nt: TGTGCCAGCAGAGCCACGGGGGGAGCGGGGGGCTCTAGCACAGAGACCCAGTATTTT

j_call: TRBJ2-5
clone_size: -
d_call: -
v_call: TRBV12-3/TRBV12-4
cdr3_aa: CASSLRDQDTQYF
cdr3_nt: TGTGCCAGCAGTTTGCGTGACCAAGATACCCAGTACTTC

j_call: TRBJ2-5
clone_size: -
d_call: -
v_call: TRBV6-1
cdr3_aa: CASSEGGTLETQYF
cdr3_nt: TGTGCCAGCAGTGAAGGTGGGACCCTGGAGACCCAGTACTTC

j_call: TRBJ2-2
clone_size: medium-sized
d_call: TRBD2
v_call: TRBV6-1
cdr3_aa: CASTGTSGILGIGELFF
cdr3_nt: TGTGCCAGCACCGGGACTAGCGGGATCCTAGGGATCGGGGAGCTGTTTTTT

j_call: TRBJ1-2
clone_size: many
d_call: -
v_call: TRBV7-2
cdr3_aa: CASSLEEGMRGYTF
cdr3_nt: TGTGCCAGCAGCTTAGAAGAGGGGATGAGGGGCTACACCTTC

j_call: TRBJ2-5
clone_size: -
d_call: TRBD2
v_call: TRBV6-1
cdr3_aa: CASSRRTGLAGQETQYF
cdr3_nt: TGTGCCAGCAGTCGACGTACGGGACTAGCGGGCCAAGAGACCCAGTACTTC

j_call: TRBJ2-2
clone_size: -
d_call: TRBD2
v_call: TRBV4-2
cdr3_aa: CASSQDLPPGLAGGWNTGELFF
cdr3_nt: TGTGCCAGCAGCCAAGATCTACCTCCCGGGCTAGCGGGGGGGTGGAACACCGGGGAGCTGTTTTTT

j_call: TRBJ2-5
clone_size: -
d_call: TRBD2
v_call: TRBV6-1
cdr3_aa: CASSPRRREGETQYF
cdr3_nt: TGTGCCAGCAGCCCAAGGCGCCGGGAGGGAGAGACCCAGTACTTC

j_call: TRBJ2-7
clone_size: few
d_call: -
v_call: TRBV6-5
cdr3_aa: CASSYSVSPSYEQYF
cdr3_nt: TGTGCCAGCAGTTACAGCGTTAGCCCCTCCTACGAGCAGTACTTC

j_call: TRBJ2-3
clone_size: once
d_call: TRBD2
v_call: TRBV6-1
cdr3_aa: CASRTAGLAVGKDIQYF
cdr3_nt: TGTGCCAGCAGGACGGCCGGACTAGCGGTTGGCAAAGATATTCAGTACTTT

j_call: TRBJ2-7
clone_size: large
d_call: -
v_call: TRBV6-5
cdr3_aa: CASSLVSYEQYF
cdr3_nt: TGTGCCAGCAGTCTCGTTTCCTACGAGCAGTACTTC

j_call: TRBJ2-5
clone_size: -
d_call: -
v_call: TRBV7-6
cdr3_aa: CAGGLGGRDQETQYF
cdr3_nt: TGTGCCGGGGGGCTAGGGGGCCGTGACCAAGAGACCCAGTACTTC

j_call: TRBJ2-1
clone_size: -
d_call: -
v_call: TRBV7-2
cdr3_aa: CASSFPPSEQFF
cdr3_nt: TGTGCCAGCAGCTTCCCCCCGAGCGAGCAGTTCTTC

j_call: TRBJ2-1
clone_size: -
d_call: TRBD2
v_call: TRBV6-1
cdr3_aa: CASSDFGGSSYNEQFF
cdr3_nt: TGTGCCAGCAGTGATTTTGGCGGGAGCTCCTACAATGAGCAGTTCTTC

j_call: TRBJ1-1
clone_size: once
d_call: -
v_call: TRBV3-1
cdr3_aa: CASSQTPDTEAFF
cdr3_nt: TGTGCCAGCAGCCAAACCCCGGATACTGAAGCTTTCTTT

j_call: TRBJ2-5
clone_size: -
d_call: -
v_call: TRBV6-1
cdr3_aa: CASRGVGVRDQETQYF
cdr3_nt: TGTGCCAGCAGGGGGGTCGGGGTCAGGGACCAAGAGACCCAGTACTTT

j_call: TRBJ1-4
clone_size: -
d_call: -
v_call: TRBV27
cdr3_aa: CASRGPSSPDEKLFF
cdr3_nt: TGTGCCAGCAGGGGACCTTCCAGTCCGGATGAAAAACTGTTTTTT